The TCR beta chain described here comes from a study of cytomegalovirus exposure and HLA in healthy donors. General study points: Associated with cytomegalovirus, according to the listing, were 150 to 200 TCR beta chains.

After removal of 5 bases from V and 0 bases from J, the junction contained 3 bases not matched to a gene. The CDR3 spans 14 residues. Germline V lookup: CDR1 SGHDT, CDR2 YYEEEE. About this clone itself: Its target is unknown.

Assay: immunoSEQ multiplex PCR; the TCRdb copy retains only in-frame clones and omits some. The sample has roughly 100,000 clones; less than 90% are singletons. The sequenced sample was PBMCs. The chain combines TRBV5-6 with TRBJ1-1; 8 bases match TRBD1. This clonotype originated in a woman under 30 in good health and CMV-seropositive. The chain's CDR3 is CASRTGALNTEAFF. In DNA, the CDR3 is TGTGCCAGCAGGACAGGGGCCCTGAACACTGAAGCTTTCTTT. Supplemented by reference TRBV5-6 and TRBJ1-1, the full variable domain reads DAGVTQSPTHLIKTRGQQVTLRCSPKSGHDTVSWYQQALGQGPQFIFQYYEEEERQRGNFPDRFSGHQFPNYSSELNVNALLLGDSALYLCASRTGALNTEAFFGQGTRLTVV.